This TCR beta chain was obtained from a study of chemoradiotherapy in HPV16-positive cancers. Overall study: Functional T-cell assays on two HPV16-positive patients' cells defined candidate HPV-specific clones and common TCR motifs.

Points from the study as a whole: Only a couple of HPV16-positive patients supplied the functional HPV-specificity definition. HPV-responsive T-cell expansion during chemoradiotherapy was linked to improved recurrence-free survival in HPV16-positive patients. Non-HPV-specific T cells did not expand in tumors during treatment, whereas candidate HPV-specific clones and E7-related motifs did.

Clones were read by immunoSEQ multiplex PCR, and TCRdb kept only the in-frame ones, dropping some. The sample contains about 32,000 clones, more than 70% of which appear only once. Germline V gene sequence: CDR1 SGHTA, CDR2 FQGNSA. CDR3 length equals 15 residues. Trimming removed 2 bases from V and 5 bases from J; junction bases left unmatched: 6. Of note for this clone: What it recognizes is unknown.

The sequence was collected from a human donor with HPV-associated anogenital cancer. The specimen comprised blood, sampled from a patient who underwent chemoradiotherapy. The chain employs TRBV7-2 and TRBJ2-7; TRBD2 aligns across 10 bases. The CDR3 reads CASSLRLAGAHEQYF. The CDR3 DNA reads TGTGCCAGCAGCTTAAGGCTAGCGGGAGCCCACGAGCAGTACTTC.